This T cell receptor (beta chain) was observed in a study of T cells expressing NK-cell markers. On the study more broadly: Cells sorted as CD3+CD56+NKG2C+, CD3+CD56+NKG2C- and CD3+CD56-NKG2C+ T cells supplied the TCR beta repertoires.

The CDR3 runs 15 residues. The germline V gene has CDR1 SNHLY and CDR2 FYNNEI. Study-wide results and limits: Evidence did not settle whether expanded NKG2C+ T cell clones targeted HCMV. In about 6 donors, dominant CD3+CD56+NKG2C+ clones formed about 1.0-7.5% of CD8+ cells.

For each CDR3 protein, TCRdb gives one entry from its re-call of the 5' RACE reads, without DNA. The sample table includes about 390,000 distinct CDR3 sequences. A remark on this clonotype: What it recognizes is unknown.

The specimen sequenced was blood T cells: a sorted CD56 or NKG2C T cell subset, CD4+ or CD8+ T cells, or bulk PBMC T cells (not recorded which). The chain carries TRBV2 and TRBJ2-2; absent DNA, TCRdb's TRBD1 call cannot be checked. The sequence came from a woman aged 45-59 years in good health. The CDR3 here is CASSDPRGITGELFF.